This T cell receptor beta chain was captured by sequencing in a study of T cells in Graves' hyperthyroidism and ophthalmopathy (dated by TCRdb to the late 2010s). With respect to the entire study: Peripheral blood samples were taken at initial diagnosis, before any treatment was given. The 100 discovery patients were randomly split 7:3 into training and test sets. Prospective prediction of ophthalmopathy was tested in an independent validation cohort consisting of 18 hyperthyroidism patients and some 17 patients who later progressed to ophthalmopathy. Following sampling, methimazole starting at 30 mg daily was given to hyperthyroidism patients, and high-dose intravenous methylprednisolone was given to ophthalmopathy patients. To identify distinguishing TCR V-J signatures, a discovery cohort of roughly 100 patients was used, comprising 43 with Graves' ophthalmopathy and around 60 with stable Graves' hyperthyroidism. In addition, the study compared T-cell repertoires in thyroid tissue and in blood from five to seven Graves' hyperthyroidism patients. The paper describes TCR Vbeta CDR3 sequencing of 130 to 150 peripheral blood samples, made up of fewer than 50 ophthalmopathy patients, around 78 hyperthyroidism patients and 17 progressor patients. The full study reports these points: Sample size was not statistically predetermined, and investigators were not blinded to group allocation. Blood samples also contained most of the expanded thyroid clonotypes (frequency above 0.001), which suggests that blood repertoires may reflect thyroid immune responses. A model built on a 13 V-J signature distinguished ophthalmopathy from stable hyperthyroidism, reaching around 90% sensitivity and around 82% specificity in cross-validation and 80%/75% in testing. In validation, the model predicted progression to ophthalmopathy a median of approximately 6.3 months before onset, with 65% to 71% sensitivity and roughly 79% specificity.

Unmatched junction bases come to 6, with V trimmed by 6 bases and J by 5 bases. The germline V gene encodes CDR1 DFQATT and CDR2 SNEGSKA (reference sequence). The CDR3 has 12 amino acids, counting the end cysteine and phenylalanine. Only the CDR3 region is kept as DNA, spanning 36 bases read in frame from base 1. TCR beta CDR3 regions were amplified from RNA transcripts. A first-round RT-PCR of the TCR CDR3 used the HTBI primer set with the Qiagen OneStep RT-PCR kit. A second multiplex PCR round built the libraries, followed by size selection and purification. The libraries were sequenced on an Illumina HiSeq2000 using paired-end 100 bp reads. Turning to the authors' computational methods: SOAPnuke was used to process the raw data, removing reads that contained adapters or uncalled bases, had a mean Phred below 15, or lacked an exact match to the constant primer or identifier. COPE v1.2.5 was used to merge high-quality paired reads, and clonotypes were defined as unique nucleotide sequences. MiTCR v1.1 was used to align clonotypes to the IMGT TRBV, TRBD and TRBJ reference segments. Only V-J combinations with frequency above 0.0001, covering about 99% of repertoires, were analysed. The TCS score was defined as the ratio of F50 (clonal expansion) to E x V (chaos), calculated using BLOSUM62-based TCRdist between CDR3 peptides within each V-J. Welch's t-statistics and random forest reduced fewer than 550 V-J features to 13, which were used in a naive Bayes classifier (R e1071). TCRdb applied fastp at Q25 and MiXCR to the public reads, then kept only in-frame beta chains. Each entry is one CDR3 protein sequence, shown with its most common DNA and genes. These V and J calls rely on TCRdb rather than the paper's analysis. The sample table shows approximately 360,000 distinct CDR3 sequences, and about 25% are seen once. Around 67% of the sample is in the top ten clones.

Stable Graves' hyperthyroidism was defined as the absence of progression to ophthalmopathy over 18 months of follow-up. Hyperthyroidism patients were newly diagnosed, with disease duration under 2 months, and aged 18 to 65 years. Any patient with an uncontrolled infection, another autoimmune disease, pregnancy or lactation was excluded. Diagnoses were based on clinical symptoms, serum thyroxine and TRAb, thyroid ultrasound and orbital computed tomography. PBMCs were isolated from more than 8 ml of fresh peripheral blood by Ficoll-Paque density gradient centrifugation. Total RNA was extracted using Trizol reagent, and RNA quality was assessed on an Agilent 2100 Bioanalyzer. A note on this clonotype: Its specific antigen is unknown. Qualities for individual bases were not recorded, and no much larger clone is one base off.

The source is a man in his fifties with Graves' hyperthyroidism. This receptor chain uses TRBV20-1 and TRBJ2-5; 7 nucleotides in the junction match TRBD2. The material sequenced was blood. The CDR3 region reads CSARFGGETQYF. In nucleotide form, the sequence is TGCAGTGCACGTTTCGGGGGGGAGACCCAGTACTTC.